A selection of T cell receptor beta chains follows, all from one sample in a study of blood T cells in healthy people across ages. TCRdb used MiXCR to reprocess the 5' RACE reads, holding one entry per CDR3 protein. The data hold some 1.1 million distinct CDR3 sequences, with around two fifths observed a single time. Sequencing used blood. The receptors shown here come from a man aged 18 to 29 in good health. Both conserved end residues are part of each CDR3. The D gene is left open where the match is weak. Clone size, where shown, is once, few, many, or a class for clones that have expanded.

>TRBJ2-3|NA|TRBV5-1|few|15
TGCGCCAGCAGCTTGGACTTCAAACCCACAGATACGCAGTATTTT
CASSLDFKPTDTQYF
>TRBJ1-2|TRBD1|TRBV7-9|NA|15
TGTGCCAGCAGTTCCTTCGACAGGGGAGGAGAAGGCTACACCTTC
CASSSFDRGGEGYTF
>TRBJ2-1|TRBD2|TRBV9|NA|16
TGTGCCAGCAGCGTAGGAGGGGCGGGGACTATTGGTGAGCAGTTCTTC
CASSVGGAGTIGEQFF
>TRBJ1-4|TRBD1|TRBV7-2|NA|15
TGTGCCAGCAGCTTAGAGGACAGGGGGAATGAAAAACTGTTTTTT
CASSLEDRGNEKLFF
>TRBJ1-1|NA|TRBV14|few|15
TGTGCCAGCAGCCATCGGCAGGGGACATACACTGAAGCTTTCTTT
CASSHRQGTYTEAFF
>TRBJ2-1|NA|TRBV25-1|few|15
TGTGCCAGCAGATTAGGGGGGGCCCCCTACAATGAGCAGTTCTTC
CASRLGGAPYNEQFF
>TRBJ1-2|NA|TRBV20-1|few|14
TGCAGTGCTAGAGATCAAGGGGGGGCTCATGGCTACACCTTC
CSARDQGGAHGYTF
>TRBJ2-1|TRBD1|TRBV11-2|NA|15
TGTGCCAGCAGCTTAGCCGGTGACAGGGGGCATGAGCAGTTCTTC
CASSLAGDRGHEQFF
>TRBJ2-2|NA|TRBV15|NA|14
TGTGCCACCAGCAGACAGGGTAGAGCCGGGGAGCTGTTTTTT
CATSRQGRAGELFF
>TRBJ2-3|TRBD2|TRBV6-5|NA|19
TGTGCCAGCAGTTACTCGAGGCTAGCGGGGGGACTGAGCACAGATACGCAGTATTTT
CASSYSRLAGGLSTDTQYF
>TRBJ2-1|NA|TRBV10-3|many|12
TGTGCCATCAGCTACTATGACAATGAGCAGTTCTTC
CAISYYDNEQFF
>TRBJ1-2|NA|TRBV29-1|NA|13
TGCAGCGTTGAAGACATAAGCAGCTATGGCTACACCTTC
CSVEDISSYGYTF
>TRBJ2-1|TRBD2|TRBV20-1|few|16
TGCAGTGCTAGAGCCCTAGCGGGGGGCACTTTGGATGAGCAGTTCTTC
CSARALAGGTLDEQFF
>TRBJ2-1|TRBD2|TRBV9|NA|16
TGTGCCAGCAGCGTAGAATTTAGCGGGGGTTACAATGAGCAGTTCTTC
CASSVEFSGGYNEQFF
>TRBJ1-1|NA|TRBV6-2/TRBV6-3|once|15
TGTGCCAGCAGTTACCCACAAGGGGTGGACACTGAAGCTTTCTTT
CASSYPQGVDTEAFF
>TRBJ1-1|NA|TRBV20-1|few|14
TGCAGTGCTATTAAGGGGTGGGGAAACACTGAAGCTTTCTTT
CSAIKGWGNTEAFF
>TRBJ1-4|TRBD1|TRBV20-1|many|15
TGCAGTGCTAGGACCCGGACAGGGGGTGGTGAAAAACTGTTTTTT
CSARTRTGGGEKLFF
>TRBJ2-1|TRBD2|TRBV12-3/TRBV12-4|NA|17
TGTGCCAGCAGTTCACCAGGACTAGCGGGAGGGGGGAATGAGCAGTTCTTC
CASSSPGLAGGGNEQFF
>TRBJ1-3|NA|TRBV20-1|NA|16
TGCAGTGCTAGAGATGAAACAGGGCGGTCTGGAAACACCATATATTTT
CSARDETGRSGNTIYF
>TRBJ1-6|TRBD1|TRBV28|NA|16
TGTGCCAGCAGTTTCGGTGCGGGACAGGATAATTCACCCCTCCACTTT
CASSFGAGQDNSPLHF
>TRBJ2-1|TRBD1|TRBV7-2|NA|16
TGTGCCAGCTCTTCCCGGGACAGCCGACTGTACAATGAGCAGTTCTTC
CASSSRDSRLYNEQFF
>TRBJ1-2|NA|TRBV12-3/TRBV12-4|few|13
TGTGCCAGCACCCCGTCGGGGGTTGGGGGCTACACCTTC
CASTPSGVGGYTF
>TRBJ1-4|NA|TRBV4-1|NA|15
TGCGCCAGCAGCCAAGGGACAGTTGCAAATGAAAAACTGTTTTTT
CASSQGTVANEKLFF
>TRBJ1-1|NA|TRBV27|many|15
TGTGCCAGCAGTTCGGCTAAGGGCTGGAACACTGAAGCTTTCTTT
CASSSAKGWNTEAFF
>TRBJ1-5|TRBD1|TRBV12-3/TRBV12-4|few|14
TGTGCCAGCAGAAGGGGGCGGATAAATCAGCCCCAGCATTTT
CASRRGRINQPQHF
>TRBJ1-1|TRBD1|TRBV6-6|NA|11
TGTGCCAGCATCATACAGGGGACAGCTTTCTTT
CASIIQGTAFF
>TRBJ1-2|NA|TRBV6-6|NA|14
TGTGCCAGCAGTTCCTCGACAGTTAAGTATGGCTACACCTTC
CASSSSTVKYGYTF
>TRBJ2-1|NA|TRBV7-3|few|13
TGTGCCAGCAGCTTATCAGGGGACGCTGAGCAGTTCTTC
CASSLSGDAEQFF
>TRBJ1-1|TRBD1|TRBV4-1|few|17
TGCGCCAGCAGTAACTTAGGACAGGGACGGGGACGGGTAGAAGCTTTCTTT
CASSNLGQGRGRVEAFF
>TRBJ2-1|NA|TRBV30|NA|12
TGTGCCTGGAGTGTTCTTACCAATGAGCAGTTCTTC
CAWSVLTNEQFF
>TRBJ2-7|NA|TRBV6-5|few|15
TGTGCCAGCAGTTACGCCGGGACTCCGTCCTACGAGCAGTACTTC
CASSYAGTPSYEQYF